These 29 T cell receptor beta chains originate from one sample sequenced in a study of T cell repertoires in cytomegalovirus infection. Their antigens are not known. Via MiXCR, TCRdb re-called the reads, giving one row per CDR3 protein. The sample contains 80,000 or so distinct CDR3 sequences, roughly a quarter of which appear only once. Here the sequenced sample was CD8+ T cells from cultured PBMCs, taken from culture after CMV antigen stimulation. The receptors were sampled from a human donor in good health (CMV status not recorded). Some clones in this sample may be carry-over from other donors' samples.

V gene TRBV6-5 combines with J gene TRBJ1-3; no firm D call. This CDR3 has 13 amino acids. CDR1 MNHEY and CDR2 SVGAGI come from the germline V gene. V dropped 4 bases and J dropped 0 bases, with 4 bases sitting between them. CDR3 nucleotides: TGTGCCAGCAGTTTATCCTCTGGAAACACCATATATTTT. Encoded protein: CASSLSSGNTIYF.

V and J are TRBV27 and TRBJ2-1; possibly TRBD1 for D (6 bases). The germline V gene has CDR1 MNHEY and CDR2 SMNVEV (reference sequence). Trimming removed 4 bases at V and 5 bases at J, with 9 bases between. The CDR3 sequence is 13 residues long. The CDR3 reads CASSSQGNNEQFF. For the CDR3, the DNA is TGTGCCAGCAGTTCACAGGGAAACAATGAGCAGTTCTTC.

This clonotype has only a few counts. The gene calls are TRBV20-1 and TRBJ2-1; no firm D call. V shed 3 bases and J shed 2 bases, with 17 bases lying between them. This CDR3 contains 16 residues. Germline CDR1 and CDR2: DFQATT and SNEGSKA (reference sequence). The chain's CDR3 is CSASLPDSQTYNEQFF. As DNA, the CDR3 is TGCAGTGCTAGCCTTCCTGACTCACAGACCTACAATGAGCAGTTCTTC.

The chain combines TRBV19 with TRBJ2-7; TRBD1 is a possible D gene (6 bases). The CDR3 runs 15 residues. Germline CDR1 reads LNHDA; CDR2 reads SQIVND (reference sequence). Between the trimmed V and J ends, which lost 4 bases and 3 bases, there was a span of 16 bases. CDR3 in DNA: TGTGCCAGTAGTACCACAGGGAGATCTATCTACGAGCAGTACTTC. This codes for CASSTTGRSIYEQYF.

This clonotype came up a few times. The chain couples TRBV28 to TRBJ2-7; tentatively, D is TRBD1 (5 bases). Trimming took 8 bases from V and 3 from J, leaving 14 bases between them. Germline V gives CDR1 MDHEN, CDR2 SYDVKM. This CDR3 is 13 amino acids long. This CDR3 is CASYAQGGYEQYF. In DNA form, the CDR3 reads TGTGCCAGCTACGCCCAGGGCGGCTACGAGCAGTACTTC.

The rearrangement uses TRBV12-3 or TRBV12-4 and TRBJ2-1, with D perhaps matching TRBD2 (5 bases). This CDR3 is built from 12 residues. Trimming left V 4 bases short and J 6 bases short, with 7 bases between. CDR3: CASSSDSNEQFF. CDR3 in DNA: TGTGCCAGCAGTTCGGACTCCAATGAGCAGTTCTTC.

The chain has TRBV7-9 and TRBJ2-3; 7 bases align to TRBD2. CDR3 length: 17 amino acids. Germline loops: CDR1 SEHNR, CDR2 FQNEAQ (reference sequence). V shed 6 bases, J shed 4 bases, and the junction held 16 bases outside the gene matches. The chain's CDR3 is CASRLSSSAGDSDTQYF. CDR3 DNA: TGTGCCAGCAGATTGTCTTCGTCGGCGGGGGATTCAGATACGCAGTATTTT.

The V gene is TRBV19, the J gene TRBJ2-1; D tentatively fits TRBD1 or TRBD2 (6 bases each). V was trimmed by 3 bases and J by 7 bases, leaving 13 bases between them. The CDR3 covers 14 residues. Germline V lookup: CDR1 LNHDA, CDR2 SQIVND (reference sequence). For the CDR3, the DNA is TGTGCCAGTAGTATTTCCGGGGGCAGGAATGAGCAGTTCTTC. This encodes CASSISGGRNEQFF.

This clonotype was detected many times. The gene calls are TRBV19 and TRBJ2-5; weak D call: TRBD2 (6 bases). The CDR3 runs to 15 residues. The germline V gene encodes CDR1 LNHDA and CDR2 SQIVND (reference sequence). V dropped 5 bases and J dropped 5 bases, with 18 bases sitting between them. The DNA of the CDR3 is TGTGCCAGTAGTTCCCGGGCGGGGCGAAGGGAGACCCAGTACTTC. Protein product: CASSSRAGRRETQYF.

The CDR3 DNA is TGCAGCGTTGAAATGGGGACAGGCACCTACGAGCAGTACTTC. Translating it yields CSVEMGTGTYEQYF. The chain has TRBV29-1 and TRBJ2-7; 8 bases map to TRBD1. The CDR3 runs to 14 residues. Per germline, CDR1 SQVTM and CDR2 ANQGSEA. Trimming removed 2 bases from V and 2 bases from J; junction bases left unmatched: 5.

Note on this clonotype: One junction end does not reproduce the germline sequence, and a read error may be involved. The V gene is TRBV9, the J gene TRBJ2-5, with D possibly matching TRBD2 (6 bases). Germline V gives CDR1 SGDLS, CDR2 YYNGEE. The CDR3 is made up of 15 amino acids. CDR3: CASSVANSGGETQYF. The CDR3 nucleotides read TGTGCCAGCAGTGTAGCAAACAGCGGAGGGGAGACCCAGTACTTC.

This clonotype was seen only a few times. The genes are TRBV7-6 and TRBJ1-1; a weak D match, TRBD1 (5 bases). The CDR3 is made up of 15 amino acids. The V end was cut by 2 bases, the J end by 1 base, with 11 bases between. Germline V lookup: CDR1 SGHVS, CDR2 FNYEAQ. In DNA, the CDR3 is TGTGCCAGCAGCTTATCCGAAGGGGCGAACACTGAAGCTTTCTTT. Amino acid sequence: CASSLSEGANTEAFF.

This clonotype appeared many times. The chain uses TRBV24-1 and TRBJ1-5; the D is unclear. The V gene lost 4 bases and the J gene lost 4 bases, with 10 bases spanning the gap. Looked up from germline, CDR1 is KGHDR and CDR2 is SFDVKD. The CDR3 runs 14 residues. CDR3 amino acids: CATSEGQENQPQHF. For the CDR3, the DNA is TGTGCCACCAGTGAAGGGCAGGAAAATCAGCCCCAGCATTTT.

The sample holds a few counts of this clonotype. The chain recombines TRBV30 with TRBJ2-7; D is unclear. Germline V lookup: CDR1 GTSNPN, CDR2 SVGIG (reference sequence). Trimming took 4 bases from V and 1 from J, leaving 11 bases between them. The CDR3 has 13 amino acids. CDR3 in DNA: TGTGCCTGGACCCCGGGCCCGTCCTACGAGCAGTACTTC. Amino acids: CAWTPGPSYEQYF. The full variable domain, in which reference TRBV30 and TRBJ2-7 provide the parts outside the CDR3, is SQTIHQWPATLVQPVGSPLSLECTVEGTSNPNLYWYRQAAGRGLQLLFYSVGIGQISSEVPQNLSASRPQDRQFILSSKKLLLSDSGFYLCAWTPGPSYEQYFGPGTRLTVT.

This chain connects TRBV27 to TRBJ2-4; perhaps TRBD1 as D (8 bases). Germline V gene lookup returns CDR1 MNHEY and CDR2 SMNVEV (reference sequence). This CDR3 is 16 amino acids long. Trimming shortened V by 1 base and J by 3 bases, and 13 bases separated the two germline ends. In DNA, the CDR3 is TGTGCCAGCAGTTTATACAGGGGGGGGGGCAAAAACATTCAGTACTTC. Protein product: CASSLYRGGGKNIQYF.

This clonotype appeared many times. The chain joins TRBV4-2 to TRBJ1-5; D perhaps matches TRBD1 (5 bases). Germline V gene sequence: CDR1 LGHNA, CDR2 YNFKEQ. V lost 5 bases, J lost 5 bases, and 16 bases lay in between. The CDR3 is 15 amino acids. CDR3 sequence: CASSSRPGGDQPQHF. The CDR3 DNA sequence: TGTGCCAGCAGCTCCCGCCCCGGAGGGGATCAGCCCCAGCATTTT.

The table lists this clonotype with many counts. The CDR3 protein is CASTTWGARTEAFF. DNA for the CDR3: TGTGCCAGCACCACGTGGGGGGCGCGCACTGAAGCTTTCTTT. The V gene is TRBV6-5, the J gene TRBJ1-1, with a possible D match to TRBD1 (6 bases). V was pared by 7 bases and J by 4 bases, with 16 bases between. The CDR3 has 14 residues. CDR1 and CDR2 from the germline V gene are MNHEY and SVGAGI.

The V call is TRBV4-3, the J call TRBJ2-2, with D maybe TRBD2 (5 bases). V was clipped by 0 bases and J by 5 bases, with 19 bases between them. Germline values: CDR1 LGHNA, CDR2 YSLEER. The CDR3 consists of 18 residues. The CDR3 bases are TGCGCCAGCAGCCAAGATGAATCGAGCGGCGCGATTACCGGGGAGCTGTTTTTT. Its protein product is CASSQDESSGAITGELFF.

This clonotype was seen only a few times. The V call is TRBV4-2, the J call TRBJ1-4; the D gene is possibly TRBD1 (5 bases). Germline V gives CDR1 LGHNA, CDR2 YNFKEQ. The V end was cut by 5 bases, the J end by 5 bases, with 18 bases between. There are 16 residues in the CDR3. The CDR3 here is CASSSERGVSNEKLFF. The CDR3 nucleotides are TGTGCCAGCAGCTCGGAAAGAGGGGTTTCGAATGAAAAACTGTTTTTT.

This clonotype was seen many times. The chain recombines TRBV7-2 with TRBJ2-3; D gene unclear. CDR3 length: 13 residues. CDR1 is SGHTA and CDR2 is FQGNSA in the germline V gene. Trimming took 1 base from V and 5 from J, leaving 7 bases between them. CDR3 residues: CASSLVFRDTQYF. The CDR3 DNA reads TGTGCCAGCAGCTTAGTATTCAGAGATACGCAGTATTTT.

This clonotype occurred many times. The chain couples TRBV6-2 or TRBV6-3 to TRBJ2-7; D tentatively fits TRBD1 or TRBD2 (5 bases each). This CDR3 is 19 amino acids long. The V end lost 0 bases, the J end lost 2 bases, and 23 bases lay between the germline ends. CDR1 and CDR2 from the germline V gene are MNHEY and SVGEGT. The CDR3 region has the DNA TGTGCCAGCAGTTACTCGAGCTTCATACAACGGGACGTTACCTACGAGCAGTACTTC. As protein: CASSYSSFIQRDVTYEQYF.

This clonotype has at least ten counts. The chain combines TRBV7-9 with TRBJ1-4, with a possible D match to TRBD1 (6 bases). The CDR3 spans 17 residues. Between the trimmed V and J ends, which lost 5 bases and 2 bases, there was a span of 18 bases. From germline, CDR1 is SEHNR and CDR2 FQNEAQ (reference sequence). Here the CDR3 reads CASSKGGGGETNEKLFF. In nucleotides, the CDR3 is TGTGCCAGCAGCAAAGGAGGCGGGGGCGAGACTAATGAAAAACTGTTTTTT.

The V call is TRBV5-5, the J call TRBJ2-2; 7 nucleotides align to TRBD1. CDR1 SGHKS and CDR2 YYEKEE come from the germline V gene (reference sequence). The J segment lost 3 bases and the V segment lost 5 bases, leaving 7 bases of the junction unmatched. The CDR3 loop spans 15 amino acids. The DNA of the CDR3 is TGTGCCAGCAGAAACAGGGGTGAGGACACCGGGGAGCTGTTTTTT. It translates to CASRNRGEDTGELFF.

Written as DNA, the CDR3 is TGCAGTGCTAGAGGGGCCGCCGGATACGAGCAGTACTTC. Encoded protein: CSARGAAGYEQYF. This rearrangement joins TRBV20-1 to TRBJ2-7, with unresolved D. The germline gives CDR1 DFQATT, CDR2 SNEGSKA (reference sequence). Trimming removed 1 base from V and 4 bases from J, with 11 bases in between. The CDR3 is 13 residues long.

The CDR3 nucleotides are TGTGCCAGTATGGACAGGGGGAGAAATAGCAATCAGCCCCAGCATTTT. Its translation: CASMDRGRNSNQPQHF. J is TRBJ1-5 and V is TRBV19; 10 positions agree with TRBD1. J lost 0 bases, V lost 7 bases, and 6 bases had no gene match. Germline-derived CDR1 and CDR2 are LNHDA and SQIVND (reference sequence). This CDR3 is 16 amino acids long.

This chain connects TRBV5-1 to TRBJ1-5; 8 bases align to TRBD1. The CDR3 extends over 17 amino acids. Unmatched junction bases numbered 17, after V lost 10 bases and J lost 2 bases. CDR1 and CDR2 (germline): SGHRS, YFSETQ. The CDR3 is CACLLTGDSSGNQPQHF. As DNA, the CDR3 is TGCGCCTGCCTTCTGACAGGGGATTCTAGTGGCAATCAGCCCCAGCATTTT. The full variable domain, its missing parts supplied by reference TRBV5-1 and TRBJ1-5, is KAGVTQTPRYLIKTRGQQVTLSCSPISGHRSVSWYQQTPGQGLQFLFEYFSETQRNKGNFPGRFSGRQFSNSRSEMNVSTLELGDSALYLCACLLTGDSSGNQPQHFGDGTRLSIL.

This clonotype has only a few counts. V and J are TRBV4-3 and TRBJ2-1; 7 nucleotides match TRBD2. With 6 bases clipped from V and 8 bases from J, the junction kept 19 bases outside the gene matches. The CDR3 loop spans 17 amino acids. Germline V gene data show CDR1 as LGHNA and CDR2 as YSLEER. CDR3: CASSSGTRGYFRDEQFF. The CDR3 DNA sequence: TGCGCCAGCAGTTCCGGCACGCGGGGGTATTTTCGGGATGAGCAGTTCTTC.

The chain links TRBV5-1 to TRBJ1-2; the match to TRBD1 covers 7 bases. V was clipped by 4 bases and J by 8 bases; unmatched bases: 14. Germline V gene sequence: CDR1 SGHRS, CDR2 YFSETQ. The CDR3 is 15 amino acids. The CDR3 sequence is CASSGDSPRASGYTF. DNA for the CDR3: TGCGCCAGCAGCGGGGACAGCCCACGGGCGTCGGGCTACACCTTC. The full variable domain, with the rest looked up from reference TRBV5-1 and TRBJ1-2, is KAGVTQTPRYLIKTRGQQVTLSCSPISGHRSVSWYQQTPGQGLQFLFEYFSETQRNKGNFPGRFSGRQFSNSRSEMNVSTLELGDSALYLCASSGDSPRASGYTFGSGTRLTVV.

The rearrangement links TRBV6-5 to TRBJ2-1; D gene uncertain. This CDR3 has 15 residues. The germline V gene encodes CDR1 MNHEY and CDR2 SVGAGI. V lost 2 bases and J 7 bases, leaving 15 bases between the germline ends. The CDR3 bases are TGTGCCAGCAGTTACGCTGGGTTGTCCCTTAATGAGCAGTTCTTC. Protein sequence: CASSYAGLSLNEQFF.